This T cell receptor (beta chain) came from a study of T cell responses to AZD1222 COVID-19 vaccine. Findings and limits, study-wide: There were repertoire samples only from the period after the peak T cell response.

This clone appeared a single time. Its cognate antigen is unknown. Generated by immunoSEQ multiplex PCR, the TCRdb table keeps only in-frame clones and is missing some. The sample has 90,000 to 150,000 clones, just under 90% seen once. V was shortened by 1 base and J by 4 bases, with 13 bases between the two germline ends. CDR3 length equals 15 residues. CDR1 SSHAT and CDR2 FNYEAQ come from the germline V gene (reference sequence). This clonotype was sampled from an adult in good health. The V call is TRBV7-7, the J call TRBJ1-1, with a possible D match to TRBD1 (6 bases). The specimen was peripheral blood, collected on day 0 of AZD1222 vaccination. CDR3 amino acids: CASSLVAGAGTEAFF. DNA for the CDR3: TGTGCCAGCAGCTTAGTTGCAGGGGCGGGCACTGAAGCTTTCTTT.